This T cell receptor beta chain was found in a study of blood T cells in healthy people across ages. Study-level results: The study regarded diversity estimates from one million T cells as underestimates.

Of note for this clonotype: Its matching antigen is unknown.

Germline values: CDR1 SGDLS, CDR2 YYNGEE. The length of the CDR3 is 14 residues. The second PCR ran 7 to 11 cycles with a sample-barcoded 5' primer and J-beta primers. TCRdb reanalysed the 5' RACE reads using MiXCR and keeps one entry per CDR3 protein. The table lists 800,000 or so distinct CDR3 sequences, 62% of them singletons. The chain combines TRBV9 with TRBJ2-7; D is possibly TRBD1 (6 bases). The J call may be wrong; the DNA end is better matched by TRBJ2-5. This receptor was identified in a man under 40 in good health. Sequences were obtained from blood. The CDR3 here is CASSVEGAGATQYF. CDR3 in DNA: TGTGCCAGCAGCGTAGAAGGTGCAGGGGCGACCCAGTACTTC.